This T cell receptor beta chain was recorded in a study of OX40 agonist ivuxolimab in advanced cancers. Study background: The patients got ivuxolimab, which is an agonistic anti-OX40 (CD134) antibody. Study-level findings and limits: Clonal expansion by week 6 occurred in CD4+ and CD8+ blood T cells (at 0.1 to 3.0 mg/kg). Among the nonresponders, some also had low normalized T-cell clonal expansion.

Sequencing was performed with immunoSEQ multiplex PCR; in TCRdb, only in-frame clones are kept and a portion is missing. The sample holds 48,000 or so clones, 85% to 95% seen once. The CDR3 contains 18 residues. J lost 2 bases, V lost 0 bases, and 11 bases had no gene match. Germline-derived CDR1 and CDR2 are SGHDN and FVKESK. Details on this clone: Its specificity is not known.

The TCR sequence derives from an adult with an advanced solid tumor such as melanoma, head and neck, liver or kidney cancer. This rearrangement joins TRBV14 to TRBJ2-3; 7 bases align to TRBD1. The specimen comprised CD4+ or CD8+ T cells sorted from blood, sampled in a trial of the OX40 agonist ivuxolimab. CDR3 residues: CASSQETFRDSYTDTQYF. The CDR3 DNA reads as TGTGCCAGCAGCCAAGAAACATTTCGGGACAGCTACACAGATACGCAGTATTTT.